This T cell receptor (beta chain) comes out of a study of HIV-infected patients and healthy controls. Germline V gives CDR1 LGHNA, CDR2 YSLEER. This CDR3 region has 13 residues. V lost 2 bases, J lost 4 bases, and 8 bases lay in between. Whole blood was used without fractionation, so all unsorted peripheral T cells were included. cDNA was made from around 0.5 ug RNA using alpha and beta constant primers. Each of the alpha and beta chains got its own library through chain-specific third strand synthesis with indices. TCRdb re-analysed the 5' RACE reads in MiXCR, keeping a single row per CDR3 protein. The sample holds about 24,000 distinct CDR3 sequences, about 9% seen once. Findings and limits, study-wide: The seeming recovery of the Gini index after therapy in HIV-infected patients vanished in size-matched data. Eight alpha and eight beta V genes differed significantly in mean usage between HIV-infected patients and controls. CMV-associated CDR3s mostly grew nonsignificantly during therapy, while HIV-associated CDR3s declined significantly. No HLA typing of donors was done in this study.

This clonotype was counted ten times or more. What it recognizes is unknown. Sequencing input: blood. This TCR came from an adult in good health. The chain is built from TRBV4-3 and TRBJ2-5; D is unresolved. CDR3 nucleotides: TGCGCCAGCAGCCAAACGCACCGAGAGACCCAGTACTTC. It encodes CASSQTHRETQYF.